Listed here are 30 T cell receptor beta chains from one sample, sequenced in a study of patients and donors after allogeneic stem cell transplantation. TCRdb processed the RT-PCR reads anew with MiXCR; each CDR3 protein has one entry. The sample has 800,000 to 1,000,000 distinct CDR3 sequences, about a sixth seen once; the top ten hold roughly 6.4%. Sequences were obtained from blood, either unsorted or a sorted T cell fraction (not recorded which). The receptors shown here come from a human donor who was either an allogeneic HSCT recipient or a stem cell or donor lymphocyte infusion donor (not recorded which). It is not recorded whose cells these are; they may come from a transplant donor.

V is TRBV7-2 and J is TRBJ2-3; 8 nucleotides align to TRBD2. Germline V gene lookup returns CDR1 SGHTA and CDR2 FQGNSA. The CDR3 is 16 residues long. Germline trimming cut 5 bases from V and 5 bases from J; bases unmatched to any gene: 12. This CDR3 reads CASSPRGGLGLDTQYF. Here the CDR3 DNA reads TGTGCCAGCAGCCCAAGGGGGGGACTAGGTCTAGATACGCAGTATTTT.

In this sample, this clonotype turned up a few times. In DNA, the CDR3 is TGTGCCACCAGTACGGGACTAGCGTTGTATTTT. This sequence encodes CATSTGLALYF. This chain links TRBV24-1 with TRBJ2-3, with 10 bases matching TRBD2. The V and J ends lost 6 bases and 14 bases, in that order; junction bases with no gene match: 4. The V gene's germline CDR1 is KGHDR and CDR2 SFDVKD. The CDR3 is 11 residues long.

The chain has TRBV4-3 and TRBJ2-2, with TRBD2 as a possible D gene (6 bases). V was shortened by 0 bases and J by 6 bases, with 8 bases between the two germline ends. This CDR3 is built from 14 residues. CDR1 is LGHNA, CDR2 YSLEER, per germline. CDR3 DNA sequence: TGCGCCAGCAGCCAAGACCCTAGCGCCGGGGAGCTGTTTTTT. Its translation is CASSQDPSAGELFF.

The V call is TRBV11-3, the J call TRBJ2-5; TRBD1 matches at 8 bases. Trimming took 4 bases from V and 1 from J; bases not matched to a gene: 5. This CDR3 is 15 amino acids long. Germline CDR1 and CDR2: SGHNT and YENEEA. The CDR3 reads CASSYGTGIQETQYF. Written as DNA, the CDR3 is TGTGCCAGCAGCTACGGGACAGGAATCCAAGAGACCCAGTACTTC.

The chain has TRBV6-5 and TRBJ2-5; perhaps TRBD2 as D (6 bases). Germline CDR1 MNHEY, CDR2 SVGAGI. The CDR3 sequence is 12 residues long. V was shortened by 7 bases and J by 7 bases, with 13 bases between the two germline ends. CDR3 DNA: TGTGCCAGCATGTCCGGGGGTCTGACCCAGTACTTC. Its translation is CASMSGGLTQYF.

For the CDR3, the DNA is TGTGCCACCAGCAGCGGCCCTTCTAGCGGGAGCTACGAGCAGTACTTC. It yields the protein CATSSGPSSGSYEQYF. The rearrangement links TRBV15 to TRBJ2-7; 10 bases fit TRBD2. This CDR3 comprises 16 residues. After removal of 3 bases from V and 3 bases from J, the junction contained 8 bases not matched to a gene. Germline V lookup: CDR1 LNHNV, CDR2 YYDKDF (reference sequence). Drawing the rest from reference TRBV15 and TRBJ2-7, the complete variable domain is DAMVIQNPRYQVTQFGKPVTLSCSQTLNHNVMYWYQQKSSQAPKLLFHYYDKDFNNEADTPDNFQSRRPNTSFCFLDIRSPGLGDTAMYLCATSSGPSSGSYEQYFGPGTRLTVT.

There are a few counts of this clonotype. J is TRBJ1-1 and V is TRBV7-3; D is uncertain. V lost 0 bases and J lost 6, with 11 bases in between. This CDR3 has 14 residues. The germline V gene encodes CDR1 SGHTA and CDR2 FQGTGA. The CDR3 spells CASSLTGFGSEAFF. The CDR3 DNA reads as TGTGCCAGCAGCTTAACAGGGTTCGGGTCTGAAGCTTTCTTT.

The J gene is TRBJ1-5, the V gene TRBV10-3; no firm D call. CDR3 length equals 12 residues. The germline gives CDR1 ENHRY, CDR2 SYGVKD. With 4 bases removed from V and 9 bases from J, the gap between germline ends came to 10 bases. The CDR3 loop reads CAISVSLRPQHF. Written as DNA, the CDR3 is TGTGCCATCAGTGTCAGCCTCCGGCCCCAGCATTTT.

This clonotype was counted many times. V is TRBV9 and J is TRBJ2-5, with D maybe TRBD2 (6 bases). Per the germline V gene, CDR1 is SGDLS and CDR2 is YYNGEE. The CDR3 has 14 amino acids. The V end was cut by 2 bases, the J end by 1 base, with 9 bases between. The CDR3 protein is CASSVGTLQETQYF. The CDR3 nucleotides are TGTGCCAGCAGCGTCGGGACTCTCCAAGAGACCCAGTACTTC.

This clonotype was detected ten times or more. The rearrangement links TRBV11-3 to TRBJ1-1; D perhaps matches TRBD1 (5 bases). The germline gives CDR1 SGHNT, CDR2 YENEEA. Trimming left V 6 bases short and J 11 bases short, with 13 bases between. This CDR3 has 11 amino acids. The CDR3 nucleotides read TGTGCCAGCAGACTGGGGACCGATGCTTTCTTT. This gives the protein CASRLGTDAFF.

This clonotype appeared many times. The chain recombines TRBV4-2 with TRBJ1-3; D gene uncertain. Germline lookup yields CDR1 LGHNA and CDR2 YNFKEQ. The CDR3 covers 15 residues. V was pared by 4 bases and J by 1 base, with 11 bases between. The CDR3 sequence: CASSRSMESGNTIYF. For the CDR3, the DNA is TGTGCCAGCAGCCGATCCATGGAGTCTGGAAACACCATATATTTT.

This clonotype was seen a few times. J is TRBJ1-1 and V is TRBV29-1; perhaps TRBD1 as D (6 bases). Germline V CDR1 and CDR2: SQVTM, ANQGSEA. The ends were cut back, 4 bases at V and 2 bases at J, with 17 bases in the middle. This CDR3 comprises 15 residues. The CDR3: CSVGPRGGVNTEAFF. For the CDR3, the DNA is TGCAGCGTTGGGCCTAGGGGGGGGGTAAACACTGAAGCTTTCTTT.

The chain is built from TRBV25-1 and TRBJ1-1, with no clear D. In germline, CDR1 is MGHDK, CDR2 SYGVNS. This CDR3 is 14 amino acids long. Between the trimmed V and J ends, which lost 5 bases and 5 bases, there was a span of 15 bases. The CDR3 DNA reads TGTGCCAGCAGTCCTCCTCAAATGGTAACTGAAGCTTTCTTT. Its translation: CASSPPQMVTEAFF. The variable domain in full, completed from reference TRBV25-1 and TRBJ1-1, reads EADIYQTPRYLVIGTGKKITLECSQTMGHDKMYWYQQDPGMELHLIHYSYGVNSTEKGDLSSESTVSRIRTEHFPLTLESARPSHTSQYLCASSPPQMVTEAFFGQGTRLTVV.

This clonotype has only a few counts. This chain joins TRBV11-2 and TRBJ2-1, with TRBD1 matching over 10 bases. The CDR3 extends over 16 amino acids. CDR1 is SGHAT and CDR2 is FQNNGV in the germline V gene. V lost 0 bases, J lost 8 bases, and 7 bases stayed unmatched. CDR3 DNA sequence: TGTGCCAGCAGCTTAGAGCGACAGGGGGCGTTGGATGAGCAGTTCTTC. Protein sequence: CASSLERQGALDEQFF.

A few counts support this clonotype. The rearrangement uses TRBV7-2 and TRBJ2-6; D is ambiguous. The CDR3 runs 15 residues. Trimming pared 1 base from V and 1 base from J, leaving 5 bases between. Germline V gene lookup returns CDR1 SGHTA and CDR2 FQGNSA. CDR3 in DNA: TGTGCCAGCAGCTTAGTACAATCTGGGGCCAACGTCCTGACTTTC. Amino acid sequence: CASSLVQSGANVLTF.

The rearrangement uses TRBV7-6 and TRBJ2-5, with unresolved D. Deletions cut 5 bases from V and 6 bases from J, with 16 bases between. Germline V CDR1 and CDR2: SGHVS, FNYEAQ. The CDR3 runs 14 residues. The CDR3 spells CASSPSGIGKTQYF. DNA for the CDR3: TGTGCCAGCAGCCCTAGTGGAATCGGCAAGACCCAGTACTTC.

The chain employs TRBV4-1 and TRBJ2-3; D is possibly TRBD1 or TRBD2 (7 bases each). CDR1 is MGHRA and CDR2 is YSYEKL in the germline V gene. V was clipped by 3 bases and J by 4 bases, with 17 bases between them. The length of the CDR3 is 16 residues. CDR3 sequence: CASSQDPGGRADTQYF. In DNA form, the CDR3 reads TGCGCCAGCAGCCAGGACCCAGGGGGGAGGGCAGATACGCAGTATTTT.

The table lists this clonotype with a few counts. In nucleotides, the CDR3 is TGCGCCAGCAGCCAAGTCTCAGGAAACACAGATACGCAGTATTTT. Protein sequence: CASSQVSGNTDTQYF. J is TRBJ2-3 and V is TRBV4-3; D gene ambiguous. V gave up 1 base and J gave up 2 bases, with 10 bases separating them. This CDR3 is 15 amino acids long. Germline lookup yields CDR1 LGHNA and CDR2 YSLEER.

This clonotype turned up a few times. V gene TRBV20-1 combines with J gene TRBJ1-2; no firm D call. Germline V lookup: CDR1 DFQATT, CDR2 SNEGSKA (reference sequence). The V end lost 6 bases, the J end lost 4 bases, and 18 bases lay between the germline ends. The CDR3 totals 14 residues. Written as DNA, the CDR3 is TGCAGTGCCAGAAAATGGACGGAGTTCTATGGCTACACCTTC. This translates into CSARKWTEFYGYTF.

This clonotype was observed a few times. The chain employs TRBV20-1 and TRBJ2-1; a weak D match, TRBD1 (6 bases). The CDR3 contains 14 residues. Germline V lookup: CDR1 DFQATT, CDR2 SNEGSKA (reference sequence). V was trimmed by 5 bases and J by 0 bases, leaving 11 bases between them. CDR3 sequence reads: CSARRDNSYNEQFF. CDR3 bases: TGCAGTGCTCGCCGGGACAACTCCTACAATGAGCAGTTCTTC.

The chain carries TRBV6-6 and TRBJ2-5; D is uncertain. Germline CDR1 is MNHNY and CDR2 is SVGAGI (reference sequence). Trimming took off 5 bases at V and 3 bases at J, with 10 bases between the two ends. This CDR3 contains 13 residues. The CDR3 sequence: CASSPVTEETQYF. The CDR3 DNA is TGTGCCAGCAGTCCTGTGACGGAAGAGACCCAGTACTTC.

The sample holds a few counts of this clonotype. The J gene is TRBJ1-5, the V gene TRBV2; no firm D call. Germline assignment: CDR1 SNHLY and CDR2 FYNNEI. V was clipped by 1 base and J by 2 bases, with 6 bases between them. The CDR3 runs 14 residues. This CDR3 is CASSEGRGNQPQHF. DNA for the CDR3: TGTGCCAGCAGTGAAGGGCGGGGCAATCAGCCCCAGCATTTT.

This chain uses TRBV6-1 with TRBJ2-1; D might be TRBD2 (6 bases). CDR3 length equals 16 residues. Per the germline V gene, CDR1 is MNHNS and CDR2 is SASEGT. Trimming left V 8 bases short and J 0 bases short, with 17 bases between. CDR3: CASERSPGLSYNEQFF. In DNA form, the CDR3 reads TGTGCCAGCGAGCGATCTCCGGGACTCTCCTACAATGAGCAGTTCTTC.

This clonotype has a count of ten or more. The rearrangement uses TRBV6-2 or TRBV6-3 and TRBJ2-1; D ambiguous. V was trimmed by 2 bases and J by 7 bases, leaving 6 bases between them. CDR3 length: 12 residues. Germline-derived CDR1 and CDR2 are MNHEY and SVGEGT. CDR3 region: CASSYLYNEQFF. CDR3 sequence (DNA): TGTGCCAGCAGTTACCTCTATAATGAGCAGTTCTTC.

The chain recombines TRBV29-1 with TRBJ1-1; 9 bases line up with TRBD1. The V gene end was trimmed by 7 bases and the J gene end by 5 bases; junction bases not matched to a gene: 2. CDR1 is SQVTM, CDR2 ANQGSEA, per germline. CDR3 length: 11 residues. The CDR3 nucleotides are TGCAGCGACGGGACAGGGACTGAAGCTTTCTTT. Its translation is CSDGTGTEAFF.

This clonotype appeared a few times. The chain links TRBV10-3 to TRBJ2-7; 7 positions agree with TRBD1. This CDR3 comprises 13 residues. V trimming: 5 bases; J trimming: 1 base; junction bases outside the gene matches: 2. The germline gives CDR1 ENHRY, CDR2 SYGVKD. This CDR3 is CAISRQGSYEQYF. The CDR3 nucleotides are TGTGCCATCAGTCGACAGGGATCCTACGAGCAGTACTTC.

V usage is TRBV20-1 and J usage is TRBJ1-2; TRBD1 matches at 7 bases. Looked up from germline, CDR1 is DFQATT and CDR2 is SNEGSKA (reference sequence). Trimming removed 0 bases from V and 4 bases from J; junction bases left unmatched: 8. CDR3 size: 15 residues. For the CDR3, the DNA is TGCAGTGCTAGAGATGGGGGACAGTTCCCCTATGGCTACACCTTC. It is translated as CSARDGGQFPYGYTF.

This clonotype was counted a few times. The CDR3 DNA sequence: TGCAGCGTCAGCTATACAGGGGGGACCGGGGAGCTGTTTTTT. Amino acid sequence: CSVSYTGGTGELFF. The chain carries TRBV29-1 and TRBJ2-2; TRBD1 matches at 8 bases. V trimming: 6 bases; J trimming: 5 bases; junction bases outside the gene matches: 8. This CDR3 contains 14 residues. CDR1 is SQVTM and CDR2 is ANQGSEA in the germline V gene.

Here the CDR3 DNA reads TGCGCCAGCAGCTCAAATGGTGGTAGCCTTGGGCAGTACTTC. Its translation is CASSSNGGSLGQYF. The genes are TRBV5-1 and TRBJ2-7; no clear D gene. There are 14 residues in the CDR3. CDR1 is SGHRS, CDR2 YFSETQ, per germline. The V end was cut by 3 bases, the J end by 9 bases, with 19 bases between.

This clonotype was observed many times. This chain uses TRBV29-1 with TRBJ2-5, with D unresolved. The CDR3 is 11 residues long. Germline V CDR1 and CDR2: SQVTM, ANQGSEA. Trimming stripped 4 bases from V and 3 bases from J, with 6 bases between. The CDR3 loop is CSVAWEETQYF. The CDR3 DNA follows: TGCAGCGTTGCCTGGGAAGAGACCCAGTACTTC.